This TCR beta chain is from a study of blood T cell repertoires in COVID-19. V lost 4 bases to trimming and J lost 2 bases; unmatched junction nucleotides: 8. This CDR3 has 18 residues. The V gene's germline CDR1 is MNHNS and CDR2 SASEGT. Sequencing used immunoSEQ multiplex PCR; TCRdb keeps in-frame clones, though not all of them. The repertoire holds roughly 120,000 clones, with under 95% as singletons. The gene calls are TRBV6-1 and TRBJ1-4, with 12 bases identical to TRBD1. The sample consisted of peripheral blood. The TCR was taken from a man between 50 and 59 years old with active COVID-19. The DNA for the CDR3 is TGTGCCAGCAGTGGACCCCGGGACAGGGGGCTCACTAATGAAAAACTGTTTTTT. It specifies CASSGPRDRGLTNEKLFF.